These T cell receptor beta chains were read from a single sample in a study of blood T cell repertoires in COVID-19. This table comes from immunoSEQ multiplex PCR, and its TCRdb copy is limited to in-frame clones, with some not included. The sample records about 180,000 clones, approximately 85% being singletons. The sample consisted of peripheral blood. Receptors were obtained from a human donor with active or convalescent COVID-19. The donor label of this sample is uncertain. CDR3s include the opening cysteine and the closing phenylalanine or tryptophan. Each record gives: V gene, D gene, clone size, J gene, CDR3 protein, CDR3 DNA. A D gene is named only where the DNA matches it firmly. Size tells how often a clone was seen (once, few, many) or the class of an expanded clone, and some rows leave it out.

TRBV15	TRBD1	.	TRBJ1-5	CATSRGDSEYSNQPQHF	TGTGCCACCAGCAGAGGGGACAGCGAATATAGCAATCAGCCCCAGCATTTT
TRBV6-5	TRBD2	.	TRBJ2-5	CASTPSGSSGETQYF	TGTGCCAGCACCCCTAGCGGGTCCTCGGGAGAGACCCAGTACTTC
TRBV10-3	TRBD1	.	TRBJ2-1	CAISQRQGVNEQFF	TGTGCCATCAGCCAGAGACAGGGCGTCAATGAGCAGTTCTTC
TRBV6-5	.	.	TRBJ2-6	CASSSAGSGANVLTF	TGTGCCAGCAGCTCCGCAGGCTCTGGGGCCAACGTCCTGACTTTC
TRBV18	TRBD1	.	TRBJ1-4	CASSTDRVYEKLFF	TGTGCCAGCTCTACGGACAGGGTTTACGAAAAACTGTTTTTT
TRBV7-9	.	.	TRBJ2-2	CASSPPGKRTGELFF	TGTGCCAGCAGCCCCCCAGGGAAACGCACCGGGGAGCTGTTTTTT
TRBV15	TRBD1	.	TRBJ1-1	CATSVSRTGNTEAFF	TGTGCCACCAGCGTTTCGAGGACAGGGAACACTGAAGCTTTCTTT
TRBV7-9	TRBD1	.	TRBJ2-7	CASSLTGGAGAFYEQYF	TGTGCCAGCAGCTTGACAGGGGGCGCCGGGGCATTTTACGAGCAGTACTTC
TRBV7-9	.	.	TRBJ1-4	CASSPQDAREGKLFF	TGTGCCAGCAGCCCACAGGACGCACGGGAGGGAAAACTGTTTTTT
TRBV9	.	.	TRBJ2-1	CASSDRQYNEQFF	TGTGCCAGCAGCGACCGACAGTACAATGAGCAGTTCTTC
TRBV7-2	.	once	TRBJ2-2	CASSLGTNTGELFF	TGTGCCAGCAGCTTAGGGACTAACACCGGGGAGCTGTTTTTT
TRBV3-1/TRBV3-2	.	.	TRBJ1-2	CASSQDGNYGYTF	TGTGCCAGCAGCCAAGACGGTAACTATGGCTACACCTTC
TRBV30	TRBD1	.	TRBJ1-3	CASHIRDRLNTIYF	TGTGCCAGCCATATTCGGGACAGGCTAAACACCATATATTTT
TRBV6-5	.	.	TRBJ1-1	CASSYGTGLIEAFF	TGTGCCAGCAGTTACGGCACGGGGTTGATTGAAGCTTTCTTT
TRBV29-1	TRBD2	.	TRBJ2-5	CSVSPSGETQYF	TGCAGCGTTTCGCCTAGCGGAGAGACCCAGTACTTC
TRBV5-6	.	.	TRBJ1-2	CASTLVADRNKYGYTF	TGTGCCAGCACTCTGGTGGCTGACAGGAATAAGTATGGCTACACCTTC
TRBV3-1/TRBV3-2	.	few	TRBJ2-2	CASSQGGGTHTGELFF	TGTGCCAGCAGCCAAGGTGGAGGGACCCACACCGGGGAGCTGTTTTTT
TRBV27	.	.	TRBJ2-5	CASSSFQTGRYQETQYF	TGTGCCAGCAGTTCTTTCCAGACAGGGAGGTACCAAGAGACCCAGTACTTC
TRBV28	.	.	TRBJ1-5	CASSSVGGADQPQHF	TGTGCCAGCAGTTCCGTGGGGGGGGCCGATCAGCCCCAGCATTTT
TRBV28	.	.	TRBJ2-7	CASSFSYRGGYYEQYF	TGTGCCAGCAGTTTTTCGTACAGGGGGGGGTACTACGAGCAGTACTTC